A single sample gave rise to the 9 T cell receptor beta chains below, sequenced in a study of human T cells and chemical hapten exposure. TCRdb re-derived calls from the RACE reads in MiXCR, one entry per CDR3 protein. The repertoire has about 300,000 distinct CDR3 sequences, around 5% of them found once; the top ten carry over 7%. Stated time point: pre-sensitization, week 0. The treatment is: therapeutic diphenylcyclopropenone sensitization with weekly scalp DPC. Sample: whole blood, taken in connection with sensitization to the hapten diphenylcyclopropenone (DPC). All receptors derive from a woman younger than 35 with alopecia areata. Some clones in this sample may be carry-over from other donors' samples.

This clonotype turned up a few times. The genes are TRBV7-3 and TRBJ2-1; 8 bases align to TRBD2. This CDR3 has 14 amino acids. J was trimmed by 7 bases and V by 3 bases; bases with no gene match: 5. Germline V lookup: CDR1 SGHTA, CDR2 FQGTGA. The CDR3, as DNA: TGTGCCAGCAGCTTTAAGGGACTAGAGAATGAGCAGTTCTTC. Translation: CASSFKGLENEQFF.

This clonotype appeared many times. V usage is TRBV2 and J usage is TRBJ1-5; D gene unclear. Germline V gene data show CDR1 as SNHLY and CDR2 as FYNNEI. The CDR3 is 13 amino acids. Trimming took 7 bases from V and 4 from J, leaving 11 bases between them. Written as DNA, the CDR3 is TGTGCCAGCACCCAGGACTCTAATCAGCCCCAGCATTTT. Amino acids: CASTQDSNQPQHF. The full variable domain, its missing parts supplied by reference TRBV2 and TRBJ1-5, is EPEVTQTPSHQVTQMGQEVILRCVPISNHLYFYWYRQILGQKVEFLVSFYNNEISEKSEIFDDQFSVERPDGSNFTLKIRSTKLEDSAMYFCASTQDSNQPQHFGDGTRLSIL.

The gene calls are TRBV4-3 and TRBJ2-3, with no clear D. This CDR3 has 15 residues. The V end lost 0 bases, the J end lost 0 bases, and 7 bases lay between the germline ends. The germline gives CDR1 LGHNA, CDR2 YSLEER. The chain's CDR3 is CASSQDGSSTDTQYF. The CDR3 nucleotides read TGCGCCAGCAGCCAAGATGGTAGCAGCACAGATACGCAGTATTTT.

This clonotype was seen a few times. The chain uses TRBV4-1 and TRBJ2-7; 10 bases line up with TRBD1. Trimming removed 0 bases from V and 0 bases from J; junction bases left unmatched: 2. The CDR3 totals 16 residues. Germline CDR1 is MGHRA and CDR2 is YSYEKL. This CDR3 reads CASSQETGGISYEQYF. Written as DNA, the CDR3 is TGCGCCAGCAGCCAAGAGACAGGGGGCATCTCCTACGAGCAGTACTTC.

This clonotype was seen a handful of times. This sequence joins TRBV3-1 and TRBJ2-5; D call uncertain. V was shortened by 0 bases and J by 1 base, with 12 bases between the two germline ends. The CDR3 extends over 16 amino acids. The germline V gene has CDR1 LGHDT and CDR2 YNNKEL (reference sequence). CDR3 protein: CASSQDLSDIQETQYF. For the CDR3, the DNA is TGTGCCAGCAGCCAAGATCTGTCCGACATCCAAGAGACCCAGTACTTC.

This clonotype was recorded many times. The genes are TRBV9 and TRBJ2-3; unclear D gene. Germline CDR1 reads SGDLS; CDR2 reads YYNGEE. V was clipped by 2 bases and J by 2 bases, with 6 bases between them. The CDR3 spans 13 residues. In nucleotides, the CDR3 is TGTGCCAGCAGCGTTGATATCACAGATACGCAGTATTTT. This encodes CASSVDITDTQYF.

The gene calls are TRBV9 and TRBJ2-1, with D perhaps assigned TRBD1 or TRBD2 (5 bases each). This CDR3 spans 14 amino acids. Germline values: CDR1 SGDLS, CDR2 YYNGEE. With 1 base removed from V and 8 bases from J, the gap between germline ends came to 13 bases. CDR3 sequence (DNA): TGTGCCAGCAGCGTAAAATCCGGGGCTGATGAGCAGTTCTTC. As protein: CASSVKSGADEQFF.

This clonotype has more than one count but fewer than ten. The rearrangement uses TRBV10-3 and TRBJ2-4; maybe TRBD2 (5 bases). Trimming shortened V by 0 bases and J by 5 bases, and 5 bases separated the two germline ends. This CDR3 has 13 amino acids. Germline V gives CDR1 ENHRY, CDR2 SYGVKD. The CDR3 DNA sequence: TGTGCCATCAGTGAGTCGAGGGAAAACATTCAGTACTTC. It codes for CAISESRENIQYF.

This clonotype has at least ten counts. V gene TRBV5-1 combines with J gene TRBJ1-6; D ambiguous. This CDR3 has 16 residues. In germline, CDR1 is SGHRS, CDR2 YFSETQ. V lost 0 bases, J lost 2 bases, and 9 bases lay in between. The CDR3, as DNA: TGCGCCAGCAGCTTGGCCCCACTGACCTATAATTCACCCCTCCACTTT. Its translation is CASSLAPLTYNSPLHF. The variable domain in full, completed from reference TRBV5-1 and TRBJ1-6, reads KAGVTQTPRYLIKTRGQQVTLSCSPISGHRSVSWYQQTPGQGLQFLFEYFSETQRNKGNFPGRFSGRQFSNSRSEMNVSTLELGDSALYLCASSLAPLTYNSPLHFGNGTRLTVT.